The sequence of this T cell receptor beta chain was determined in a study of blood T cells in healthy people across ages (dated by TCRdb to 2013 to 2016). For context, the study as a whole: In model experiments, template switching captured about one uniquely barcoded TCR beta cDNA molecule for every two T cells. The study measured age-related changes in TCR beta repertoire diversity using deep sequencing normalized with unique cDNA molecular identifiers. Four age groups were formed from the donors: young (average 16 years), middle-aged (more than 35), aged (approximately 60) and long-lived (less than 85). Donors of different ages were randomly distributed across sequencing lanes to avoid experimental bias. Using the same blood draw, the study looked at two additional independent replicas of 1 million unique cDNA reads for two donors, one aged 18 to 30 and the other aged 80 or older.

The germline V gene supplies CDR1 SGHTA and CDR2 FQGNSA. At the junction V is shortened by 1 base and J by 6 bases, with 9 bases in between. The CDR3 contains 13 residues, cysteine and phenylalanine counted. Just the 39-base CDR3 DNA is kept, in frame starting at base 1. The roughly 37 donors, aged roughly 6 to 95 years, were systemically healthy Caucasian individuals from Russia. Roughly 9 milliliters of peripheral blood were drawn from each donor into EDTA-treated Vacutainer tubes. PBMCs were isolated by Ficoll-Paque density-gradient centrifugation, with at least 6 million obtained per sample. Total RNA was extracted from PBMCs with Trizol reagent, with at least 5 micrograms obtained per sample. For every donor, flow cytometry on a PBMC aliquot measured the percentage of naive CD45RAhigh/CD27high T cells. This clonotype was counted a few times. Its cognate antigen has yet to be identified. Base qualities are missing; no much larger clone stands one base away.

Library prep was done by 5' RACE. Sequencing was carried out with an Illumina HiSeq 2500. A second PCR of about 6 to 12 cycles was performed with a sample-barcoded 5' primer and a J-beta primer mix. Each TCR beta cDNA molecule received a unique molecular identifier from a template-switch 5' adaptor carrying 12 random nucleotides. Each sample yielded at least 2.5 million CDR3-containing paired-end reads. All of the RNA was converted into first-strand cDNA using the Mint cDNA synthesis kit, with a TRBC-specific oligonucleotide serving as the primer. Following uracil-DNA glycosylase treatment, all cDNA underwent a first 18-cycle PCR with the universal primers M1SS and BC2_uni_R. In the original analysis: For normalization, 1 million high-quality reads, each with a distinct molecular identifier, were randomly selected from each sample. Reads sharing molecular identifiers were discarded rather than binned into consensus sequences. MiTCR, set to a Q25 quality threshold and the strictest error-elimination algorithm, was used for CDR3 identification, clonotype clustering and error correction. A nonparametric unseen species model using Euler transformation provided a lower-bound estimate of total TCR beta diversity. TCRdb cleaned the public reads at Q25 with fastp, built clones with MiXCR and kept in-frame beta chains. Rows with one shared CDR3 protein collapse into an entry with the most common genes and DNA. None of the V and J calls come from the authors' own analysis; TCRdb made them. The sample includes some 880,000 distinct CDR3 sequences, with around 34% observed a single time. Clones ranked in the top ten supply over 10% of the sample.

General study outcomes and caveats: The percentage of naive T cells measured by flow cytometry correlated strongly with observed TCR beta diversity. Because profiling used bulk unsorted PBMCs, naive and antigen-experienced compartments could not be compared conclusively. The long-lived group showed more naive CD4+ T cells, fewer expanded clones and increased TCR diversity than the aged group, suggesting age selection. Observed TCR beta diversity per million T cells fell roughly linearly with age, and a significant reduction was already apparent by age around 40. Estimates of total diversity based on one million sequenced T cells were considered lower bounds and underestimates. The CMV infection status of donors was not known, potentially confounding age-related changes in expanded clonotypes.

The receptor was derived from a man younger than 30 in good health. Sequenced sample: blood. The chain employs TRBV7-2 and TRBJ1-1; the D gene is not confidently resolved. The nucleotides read TGTGCCAGCAGCTTAGAGCAGGTTCCTGAAGCTTTCTTT. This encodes CASSLEQVPEAFF.